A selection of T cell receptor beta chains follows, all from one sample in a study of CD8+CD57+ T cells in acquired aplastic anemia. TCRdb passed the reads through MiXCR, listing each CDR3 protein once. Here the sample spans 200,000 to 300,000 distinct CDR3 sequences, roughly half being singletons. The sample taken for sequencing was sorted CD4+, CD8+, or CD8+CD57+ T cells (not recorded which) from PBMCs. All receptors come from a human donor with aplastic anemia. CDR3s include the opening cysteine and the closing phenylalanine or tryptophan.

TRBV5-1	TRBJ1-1	CASSLVPGNTEAFF
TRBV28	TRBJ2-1	CASSFGVVGNEQFF
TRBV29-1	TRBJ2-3	CSVAGTSDGSTDTQYF
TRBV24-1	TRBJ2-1	CATSQNTGSPYNEQFF
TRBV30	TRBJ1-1	CAWSVQGFSEAFF
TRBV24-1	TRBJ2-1	CATSDGGEFF
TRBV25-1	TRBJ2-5	CASSVEQGLETQYF
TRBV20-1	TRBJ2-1	CSARGDRNNEQFF
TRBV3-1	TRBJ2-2	CASSRTPEYTGELFF
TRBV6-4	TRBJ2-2	CASSDMADTGELFF
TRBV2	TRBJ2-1	CASSEALVRTSESYNEQFF
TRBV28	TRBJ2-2	CASSLVAGLLTGELFF
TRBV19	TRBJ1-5	CASSLQGASNQPQHF
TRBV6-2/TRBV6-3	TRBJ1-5	CASSYAGSGQPQHF
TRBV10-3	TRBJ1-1	CASRVPGTGRDTGAFF
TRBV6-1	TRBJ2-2	CASITRWANTGELFF
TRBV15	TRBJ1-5	CATSTRTGGMQPQHF
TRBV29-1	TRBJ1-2	CSVEDRASGGGYTF
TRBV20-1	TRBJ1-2	CSANGGANYGYTF
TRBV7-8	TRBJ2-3	CASSQGSGGPVYTQYF
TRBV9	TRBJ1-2	CASSVDGGQGYTF
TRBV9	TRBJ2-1	CASSPRGTGDNEQFF
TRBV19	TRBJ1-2	CASSVTGTEANYGYTF
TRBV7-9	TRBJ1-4	CASSSKTVHNEKLFF
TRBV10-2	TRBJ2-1	CASRGTGFNEQFF
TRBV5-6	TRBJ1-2	CASSLAEGYTF
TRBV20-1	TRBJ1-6	CSARKGGESPLHF
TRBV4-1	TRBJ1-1	CASSQVMTGFTEAFF
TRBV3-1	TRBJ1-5	CASSQERGDQPQHF
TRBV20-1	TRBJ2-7	CSAAWGAFYEQYF
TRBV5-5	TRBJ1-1	CASSLGTGSTEAFF
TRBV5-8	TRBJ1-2	CASSLLDRGNYGYTF
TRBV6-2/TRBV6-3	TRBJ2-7	CASSSVIEQYF
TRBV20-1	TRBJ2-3	CSARKGITQLADPTDTQYF
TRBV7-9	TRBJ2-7	CASSLTQGTAYEQYF
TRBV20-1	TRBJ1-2	CSARQGWNMSGYTF
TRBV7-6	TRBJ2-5	CASSLGGVRREETQYF
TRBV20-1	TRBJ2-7	CSARGASGADEQYF
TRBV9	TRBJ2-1	CASSGGGGNEQFF
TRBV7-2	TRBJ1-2	CASSLGRATYTF
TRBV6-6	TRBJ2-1	CASSYMTGSLNGQFF
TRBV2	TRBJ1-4	CASSPEGQGGEKLFF
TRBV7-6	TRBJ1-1	CASRSDAGTEAFF
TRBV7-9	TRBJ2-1	CASSDSGGFNNEQFF
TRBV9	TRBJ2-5	CASSADRGPETQYF
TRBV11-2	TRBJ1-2	CASSLGGSVAGYTF
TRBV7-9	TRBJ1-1	CASSSTGGSTEAFF
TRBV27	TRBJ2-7	CATRASSSYEQYF
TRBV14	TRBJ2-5	CASSQDSASGGPMGETQYF
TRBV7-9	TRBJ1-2	CASSSGTGSGGYTF
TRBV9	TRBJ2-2	CASGGPRGELFF